A few counts support the clone carrying this T cell receptor (beta chain). The data were obtained in a study of blood T cell repertoires in COVID-19. Study summary: Material from acute and convalescent COVID-19 was sourced from the United States, Italy and Spain. Nucleic acid was either cDNA or gDNA, and it came from T cells, B-cell-depleted T cells, or PBMCs.

Data came from immunoSEQ multiplex PCR; TCRdb stores just in-frame clones and leaves some out. Found here are under 200,000 clones, about 81% of them singletons; the top ten hold around an eighth. The V and J ends lost 10 bases and 4 bases respectively, with 17 bases between them. The CDR3 runs to 14 residues. Germline V gene data show CDR1 as LNHDA and CDR2 as SQIVND (reference sequence). V gene TRBV19 combines with J gene TRBJ1-5, with a tentative D call TRBD1 (5 bases). Sequences were obtained from peripheral blood. The sequence was obtained from a man aged 30 to 45 with active or convalescent COVID-19. The CDR3 region is CATTTGGENQPQHF. Written as DNA, the CDR3 is TGTGCCACAACAACCGGGGGAGAGAATCAGCCCCAGCATTTT.